This entry lists 24 T cell receptor beta chains sequenced from one sample in a study of blood T cell repertoires in COVID-19. Only in-frame clones appear in the TCRdb table, and some are missing; sequencing was by immunoSEQ multiplex PCR. The table has roughly 300,000 clones, under 90% seen once. Sequencing was done on a sample of peripheral blood. The source is a woman between 45 and 60 years old who had recovered from COVID-19.

Concerning this clone itself: A read error may account for a junction end that differs from germline. The rearrangement joins TRBV5-1 to TRBJ2-5; maybe TRBD2 (6 bases). Per germline, CDR1 SGHRS and CDR2 YFSETQ. There are 15 residues in the CDR3. CDR3 nucleotides: TGCGCCAGCAGGTTGGGACGGGGGTACCAAGAGACCCAGTACTTC. It encodes CASRLGRGYQETQYF. The variable domain in full, with the rest retrieved from reference TRBV5-1 and TRBJ2-5, is KAGVTQTPRYLIKTRGQQVTLSCSPISGHRSVSWYQQTPGQGLQFLFEYFSETQRNKGNFPGRFSGRQFSNSRSEMNVSTLELGDSALYLCASRLGRGYQETQYFGPGTRLLVL.

V and J are TRBV7-2 and TRBJ1-2; TRBD1 aligns across 7 bases. The V segment lost 5 bases and the J segment 3 bases; nucleotides outside the gene matches: 3. Germline lookup yields CDR1 SGHTA and CDR2 FQGNSA. The length of the CDR3 is 13 residues. The CDR3 DNA sequence: TGTGCCAGCAGCCCCGGGACAGACTATGGCTACACCTTC. This encodes CASSPGTDYGYTF. Filled out from reference TRBV7-2 and TRBJ1-2, the complete variable domain reads GAGVSQSPSNKVTEKGKDVELRCDPISGHTALYWYRQSLGQGLEFLIYFQGNSAPDKSGLPSDRFSAERTGGSVSTLTIQRTQQEDSAVYLCASSPGTDYGYTFGSGTRLTVV.

The rearrangement links TRBV27 to TRBJ1-6; no firm D call. V was clipped by 4 bases and J by 7 bases, with 8 bases between them. This CDR3 is 13 amino acids long. Germline lookup yields CDR1 MNHEY and CDR2 SMNVEV (reference sequence). The chain's CDR3 is CASSSMENSPLHF. The CDR3 coding sequence is TGTGCCAGCAGTTCGATGGAGAATTCACCCCTCCACTTT.

V usage is TRBV18 and J usage is TRBJ2-7; TRBD1 might be the D (6 bases). V dropped 3 bases and J dropped 3 bases, with 9 bases sitting between them. This CDR3 contains 13 residues. CDR1 is KGHSH and CDR2 is LQKENI in the germline V gene. The CDR3 DNA is TGTGCCAGCTCACCGGGCAGGGGCTACGAGCAGTACTTC. As protein: CASSPGRGYEQYF.

The genes are TRBV6-5 and TRBJ1-6; TRBD1 agrees at 8 bases. The CDR3 runs to 15 residues. Germline values: CDR1 MNHEY, CDR2 SVGAGI. The ends lost 6 bases at V and 10 bases at J; junction bases unmatched: 11. CDR3 in amino acids: CASSRTGSSQSPLHF. The CDR3 DNA sequence: TGTGCCAGCAGCCGGACAGGGTCTAGCCAATCACCCCTCCACTTT.

This clone has only one observation. The chain recombines TRBV25-1 with TRBJ2-7; 10 bases map to TRBD2. J lost 3 bases, V lost 7 bases, and 9 bases had no gene match. The CDR3 totals 15 residues. CDR1 is MGHDK and CDR2 is SYGVNS in the germline V gene. The CDR3 here is CASMVAGGGFYEQYF. The CDR3 region has the DNA TGTGCCAGCATGGTAGCGGGAGGAGGATTCTACGAGCAGTACTTC.

This rearrangement joins TRBV19 to TRBJ2-2; 12 bases map to TRBD1. The CDR3 totals 16 residues. Trimming at V came to 4 bases and at J to 4 bases, leaving 4 bases not matched to a gene. Germline CDR1 is LNHDA and CDR2 is SQIVND (reference sequence). The CDR3 region is CASSKGQGALTGELFF. The CDR3 DNA reads TGTGCCAGTAGTAAGGGACAGGGGGCCCTCACCGGGGAGCTGTTTTTT.

This clone turned up a few times. This rearrangement joins TRBV27 to TRBJ2-7, with TRBD2 matching over 10 bases. Unmatched junction bases numbered 7, after V lost 6 bases and J lost 5 bases. Germline V gene sequence: CDR1 MNHEY, CDR2 SMNVEV (reference sequence). The CDR3 runs to 14 residues. The CDR3 DNA reads as TGTGCCAGCAGGTCTCTAGCGGGAGTAAACGAGCAGTACTTC. Translating it yields CASRSLAGVNEQYF.

The chain uses TRBV3-1 (or the pseudogene TRBV3-2) and TRBJ2-7, with 10 bases identical to TRBD2. The CDR3 is made up of 15 amino acids. V was clipped by 5 bases and J by 2 bases; unmatched bases: 6. Germline V gene lookup returns CDR1 LGHDT and CDR2 YNNKEL (reference sequence). The CDR3 region has the DNA TGTGCCAGCAGCGATCTAGCGGGGGCCACCTACGAGCAGTACTTC. Translating gives CASSDLAGATYEQYF.

The chain joins TRBV28 to TRBJ1-2; possible D gene TRBD1, 5 bases. The germline V gene encodes CDR1 MDHEN and CDR2 SYDVKM. The CDR3 is made up of 12 amino acids. V was trimmed by 8 bases and J by 2 bases, leaving 9 bases between them. CDR3 coding DNA: TGTGCCAGCGGGAGGGGCAACTATGGCTACACCTTC. Translating it yields CASGRGNYGYTF.

CDR3 bases: TGTGCCGCGGGGCAGGGAGATTCACCCCTCCACTTT. This gives the protein CAAGQGDSPLHF. The V gene is TRBV28, the J gene TRBJ1-6; D is possibly TRBD1 (5 bases). Germline loops: CDR1 MDHEN, CDR2 SYDVKM. V lost 11 bases, J lost 8 bases, and 13 bases lay in between. This CDR3 contains 12 residues.

The J gene is TRBJ2-5, the V gene TRBV7-2; a possible D gene is TRBD2 (6 bases). This CDR3 spans 15 amino acids. V was shortened by 1 base and J by 1 base, with 10 bases between the two germline ends. Germline CDR1 reads SGHTA; CDR2 reads FQGNSA. The CDR3 DNA sequence: TGTGCCAGCAGCTTAGAGGGGAGGATCCAAGAGACCCAGTACTTC. Residues: CASSLEGRIQETQYF.

The chain is built from TRBV19 and TRBJ1-5; 9 bases agree with TRBD1. Germline trimming cut 3 bases from V and 3 bases from J; bases unmatched to any gene: 24. This CDR3 comprises 22 residues. Germline lookup yields CDR1 LNHDA and CDR2 SQIVND (reference sequence). The DNA for the CDR3 is TGTGCCAGTAGTATCATGGGTAGTTGGGGACAGGGAGGCGTAGTTATCAATCAGCCCCAGCATTTT. As protein: CASSIMGSWGQGGVVINQPQHF.

The chain couples TRBV5-1 to TRBJ2-5; D is perhaps TRBD2 (6 bases). Germline V lookup: CDR1 SGHRS, CDR2 YFSETQ. The CDR3 extends over 15 amino acids. V lost 2 bases, J lost 2 bases, and 13 bases lay in between. The CDR3 DNA reads TGCGCCAGCAGCTTCGGGGCTAGCGCTCAAGAGACCCAGTACTTC. Encoded protein: CASSFGASAQETQYF.

This clone was recorded only once. The V call is TRBV28, the J call TRBJ2-7, with D tentatively TRBD1 (6 bases). The V end was cut by 6 bases, the J end by 3 bases, with 9 bases between. CDR1 is MDHEN, CDR2 SYDVKM, per germline. This CDR3 has 12 amino acids. The CDR3: CASRLQGYEQYF. In DNA, the CDR3 is TGTGCCAGCAGGCTACAGGGCTACGAGCAGTACTTC.

The chain uses TRBV6-2 or TRBV6-3 and TRBJ1-2; 7 bases are a match to TRBD1. The CDR3 has 15 residues. Trimming cost V 0 bases and J 5 bases; bases outside gene matches: 6. CDR1 is MNHEY, CDR2 SVGEGT, per germline. CDR3 coding DNA: TGTGCCAGCAGTTACTCGGAGGCAGGGGGGTATGGCTACACCTTC. Protein product: CASSYSEAGGYGYTF.

About this clone: The same CDR3 is also encoded by other DNA sequences in this sample. This chain links TRBV18 with TRBJ2-5, with D maybe TRBD2 (6 bases). CDR1 is KGHSH and CDR2 is LQKENI in the germline V gene. CDR3 size: 13 residues. Trimming shortened V by 3 bases and J by 5 bases, and 10 bases separated the two germline ends. Here the CDR3 reads CASSPGLTETQYF. In DNA form, the CDR3 reads TGTGCCAGCTCACCGGGACTGACGGAGACCCAGTACTTC.

The rearrangement links TRBV5-5 to TRBJ1-4; 7 bases align to TRBD1. V shed 4 bases and J 8 bases; nucleotides not matched to a gene: 11. The CDR3 runs to 15 residues. Germline CDR1 is SGHKS and CDR2 is YYEKEE (reference sequence). DNA of the CDR3: TGTGCCAGCAGCCTTGAAGGGGGCGTAGTAGAAAAACTGTTTTTT. It codes for CASSLEGGVVEKLFF.

This chain uses TRBV19 with TRBJ1-5; 7 bases match TRBD1. V gave up 3 bases and J gave up 5 bases; unmatched junction bases: 4. The CDR3 spans 14 residues. Germline lookup yields CDR1 LNHDA and CDR2 SQIVND (reference sequence). The CDR3 spells CASSMRQGDQPQHF. CDR3 coding DNA: TGTGCCAGTAGTATGAGGCAGGGGGATCAGCCCCAGCATTTT.

This clone has a count of ten or more. The gene calls are TRBV28 and TRBJ1-1; TRBD1 is a possible D gene (5 bases). The V end lost 5 bases, the J end lost 4 bases, and 17 bases lay between the germline ends. There are 15 residues in the CDR3. Germline V CDR1 and CDR2: MDHEN, SYDVKM. The CDR3 is CASSLLPGLGTEAFF. In DNA, the CDR3 is TGTGCCAGCAGTCTCCTCCCAGGGCTAGGCACTGAAGCTTTCTTT.

CDR3 region: CASSLATELGAQYF. The CDR3 region has the DNA TGTGCCAGCAGCTTAGCCACGGAATTAGGGGCCCAGTACTTC. V is TRBV7-9 and J is TRBJ2-7; D perhaps matches TRBD1 (5 bases). This CDR3 is built from 14 residues. Per the germline V gene, CDR1 is SEHNR and CDR2 is FQNEAQ (reference sequence). V was cut by 0 bases and J by 10 bases, with 16 bases left in between.

With respect to this clone: An end of the junction does not agree with germline; a read error may underlie this. The same CDR3 also results from other DNA sequences found in this sample. This chain connects TRBV28 to TRBJ2-1, with 13 bases matching TRBD2. From germline, CDR1 is MDHEN and CDR2 SYDVKM. The CDR3 totals 17 residues. The CDR3 DNA is TGTGCCAGCAGTTTCTTACTAGCGGGAGGGTCCTACAATGAGCAATTCTTC. It codes for CASSFLLAGGSYNEQFF.

This clone was seen ten or more times. The chain employs TRBV13 and TRBJ1-6; TRBD1 matches 7 bases. The germline CDR1 and CDR2 sequences are PRHDT and FYEKMQ (reference sequence). This CDR3 region has 14 residues. Trimming cost V 2 bases and J 8 bases; bases outside gene matches: 3. The CDR3 protein is CASSLTGADSPLHF. The CDR3 coding sequence is TGTGCCAGCAGCTTAACAGGGGCCGATTCACCCCTCCACTTT.

This clone was detected once. J is TRBJ2-7 and V is TRBV27; 11 bases are shared with TRBD1. This CDR3 contains 14 residues. Unmatched junction bases numbered 4, after V lost 6 bases and J lost 3 bases. Germline lookup yields CDR1 MNHEY and CDR2 SMNVEV (reference sequence). CDR3 loop: CASSRGTGGYEQYF. As DNA, the CDR3 is TGTGCCAGCAGCCGGGGGACAGGGGGCTACGAGCAGTACTTC.